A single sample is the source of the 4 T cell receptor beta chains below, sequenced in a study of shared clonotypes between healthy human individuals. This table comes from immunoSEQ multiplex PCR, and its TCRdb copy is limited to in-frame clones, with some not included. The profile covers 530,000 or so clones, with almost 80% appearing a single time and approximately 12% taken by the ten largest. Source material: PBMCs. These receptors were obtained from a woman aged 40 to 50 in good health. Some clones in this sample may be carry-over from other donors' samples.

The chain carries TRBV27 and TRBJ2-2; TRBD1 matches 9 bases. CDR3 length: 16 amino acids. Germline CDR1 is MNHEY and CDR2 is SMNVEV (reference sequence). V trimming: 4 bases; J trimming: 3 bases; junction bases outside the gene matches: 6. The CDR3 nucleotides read TGTGCCAGCAGTTCCACGGGACAGGGTTACACCGGGGAGCTGTTTTTT. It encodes CASSSTGQGYTGELFF.

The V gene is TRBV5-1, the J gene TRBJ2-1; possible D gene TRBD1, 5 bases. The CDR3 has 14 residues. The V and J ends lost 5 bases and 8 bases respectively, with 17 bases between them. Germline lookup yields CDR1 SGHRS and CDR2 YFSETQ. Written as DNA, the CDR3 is TGCGCCAGCAGTGGGTTAGGGGTTGGGGATGAGCAGTTCTTC. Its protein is CASSGLGVGDEQFF.

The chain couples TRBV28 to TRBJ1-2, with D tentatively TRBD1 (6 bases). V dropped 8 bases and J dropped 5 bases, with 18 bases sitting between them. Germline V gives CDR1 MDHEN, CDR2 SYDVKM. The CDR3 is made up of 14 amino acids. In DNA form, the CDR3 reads TGTGCCAGCCTCGGGGGGGGCCCTACTTATGGCTACACCTTC. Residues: CASLGGGPTYGYTF.

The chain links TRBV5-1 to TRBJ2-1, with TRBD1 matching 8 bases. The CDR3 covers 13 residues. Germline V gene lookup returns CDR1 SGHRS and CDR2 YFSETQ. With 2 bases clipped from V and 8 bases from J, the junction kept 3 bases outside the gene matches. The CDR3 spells CASSLQGVYEQFF. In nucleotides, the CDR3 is TGCGCCAGCAGCTTACAGGGGGTATATGAGCAGTTCTTC.